The clone carrying this T cell receptor (beta chain) was counted a few times. Its antigen is unknown. RNA transcripts were the template, and TCR beta CDR3 regions were amplified from them. RT-PCR was first run with HTBI primers, then multiplex PCR in a second round. TCRdb redid the calling of the multiplex PCR reads with MiXCR, one entry per CDR3 protein. The table has about 500,000 distinct CDR3 sequences, approximately 14% seen once. Diagnosis was based on clinical symptoms, serum thyroxine, TRAb, thyroid ultrasound and orbital computed tomography. These data originate in a study of Graves' ophthalmopathy and Graves' hyperthyroidism. Study-wide results and limits: With around 69% sensitivity and more than 72% specificity, the model predicted ophthalmopathy progression.

Trimming at V came to 6 bases and at J to 2 bases, leaving 8 bases not matched to a gene. Looked up from germline, CDR1 is DFQATT and CDR2 is SNEGSKA (reference sequence). CDR3 length: 14 residues. The TCR sequence derives from a young woman with Graves' ophthalmopathy. The V call is TRBV20-1, the J call TRBJ2-7; TRBD2 agrees at 9 bases. Specimen: blood. CDR3 in amino acids: CSATLLAGPYEQYF. CDR3 bases: TGCAGTGCCACACTACTAGCGGGTCCCTACGAGCAGTACTTC.